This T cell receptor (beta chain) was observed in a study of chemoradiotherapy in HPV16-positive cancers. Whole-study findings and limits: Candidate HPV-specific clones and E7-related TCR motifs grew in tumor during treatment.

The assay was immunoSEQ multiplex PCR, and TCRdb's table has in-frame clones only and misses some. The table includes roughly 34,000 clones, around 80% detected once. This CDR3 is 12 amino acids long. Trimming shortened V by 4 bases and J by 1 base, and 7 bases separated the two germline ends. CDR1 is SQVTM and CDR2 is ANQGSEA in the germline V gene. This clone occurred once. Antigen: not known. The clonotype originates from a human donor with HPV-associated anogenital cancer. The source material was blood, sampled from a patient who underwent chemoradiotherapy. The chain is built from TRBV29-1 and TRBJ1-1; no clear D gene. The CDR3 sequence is CSVVSGNTEAFF. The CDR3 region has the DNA TGCAGCGTTGTAAGTGGGAACACTGAAGCTTTCTTT.